Detailed here is one TCR beta chain. Single viable CD3+CD4+CD8-CD45RO+ cells were sorted as the memory CD4+ T cells. After thawing, CD4+ T cells were positively selected. From germline, CDR1 is KGHSH and CDR2 LQKENI. This CDR3 region has 15 residues. V lost 0 bases, J lost 6 bases, and 7 bases stayed unmatched. This entry comes from a study of memory CD4+ T cells and cytomegalovirus serostatus. Study-wide context: Of the healthy Belgian adults, 9 or 10 were CMV seropositive and 24 seronegative.

Profiled with immunoSEQ multiplex PCR; TCRdb holds only in-frame clones, not every one. Counted here are 45,000 to 50,000 clones, around 78% occurring once; the ten biggest clones make up about 0.8%. The receptor was isolated from an adult in good health and CMV-seronegative. What was sequenced was memory CD4+ T cells from blood. J is TRBJ2-7 and V is TRBV18; 8 bases align to TRBD2. The CDR3 reads CASSPPSGSWGEQYF. The DNA for the CDR3 is TGTGCCAGCTCACCACCCAGCGGGAGTTGGGGCGAGCAGTACTTC.